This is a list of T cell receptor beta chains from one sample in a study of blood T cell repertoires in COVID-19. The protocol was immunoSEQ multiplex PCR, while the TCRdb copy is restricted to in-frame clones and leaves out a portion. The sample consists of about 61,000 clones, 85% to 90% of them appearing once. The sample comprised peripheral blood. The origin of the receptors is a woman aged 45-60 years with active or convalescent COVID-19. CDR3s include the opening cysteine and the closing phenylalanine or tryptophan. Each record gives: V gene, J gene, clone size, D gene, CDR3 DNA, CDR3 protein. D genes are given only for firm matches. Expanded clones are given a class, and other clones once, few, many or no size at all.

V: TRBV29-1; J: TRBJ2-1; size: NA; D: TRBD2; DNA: TGCAGCGTTCCGGGACTAGCGGGAGGAGGACAGTTCTTC; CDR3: CSVPGLAGGGQFF
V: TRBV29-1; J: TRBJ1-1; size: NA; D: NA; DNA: TGCAGCGTTATTGTGGCGGGGACTGAAGCTTTCTTT; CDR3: CSVIVAGTEAFF
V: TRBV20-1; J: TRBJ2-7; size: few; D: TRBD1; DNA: TGCAGTGCTAGTGACCTTAGACAGGGTTCCTACGAGCAGTACTTC; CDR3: CSASDLRQGSYEQYF
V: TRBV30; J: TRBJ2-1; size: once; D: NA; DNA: TGTGCCTGGAGCCCACTAGATTCGGGTAATGAGCAGTTCTTC; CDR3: CAWSPLDSGNEQFF
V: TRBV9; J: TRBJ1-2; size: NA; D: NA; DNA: TGTGCCAGCAGCGACCGACAGAACTATGGCTACACCTTC; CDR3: CASSDRQNYGYTF
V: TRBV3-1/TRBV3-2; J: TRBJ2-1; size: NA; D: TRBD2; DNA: TGTGCCAGCACCCCCAGGCCCCGGACTAGCGGGAGAGGGGTGCGGAATGAGCAGTTCTTC; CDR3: CASTPRPRTSGRGVRNEQFF
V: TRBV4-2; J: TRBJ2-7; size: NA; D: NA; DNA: TGTGCCAGCAGCCAAGCAGGGGACTCCTACGAGCAGTACTTC; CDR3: CASSQAGDSYEQYF
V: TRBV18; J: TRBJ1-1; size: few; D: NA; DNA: TGTGCCAGCTCCGGGGTTCTTGGAACTGAAGCTTTCTTT; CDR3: CASSGVLGTEAFF
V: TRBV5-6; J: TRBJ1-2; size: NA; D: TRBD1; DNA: TGTGCCAGCAGCTTGGAAAAGACAGGGGGCTCTGGCTACACCTTC; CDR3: CASSLEKTGGSGYTF
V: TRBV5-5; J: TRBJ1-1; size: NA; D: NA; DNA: TGTGCCAGCAGCTTATTCCCGGGAGATAACACTGAAGCTTTCTTT; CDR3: CASSLFPGDNTEAFF
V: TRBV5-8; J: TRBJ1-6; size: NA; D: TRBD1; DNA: TGTGCCAGCAGTCCCGGGACAGAACGGCCACCCCTCCACTTT; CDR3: CASSPGTERPPLHF
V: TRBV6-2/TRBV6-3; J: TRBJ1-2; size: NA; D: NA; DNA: TGTGCCAGCAGTTACGATCTGACAGATTCCTTTAACTATGGCTACACCTTC; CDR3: CASSYDLTDSFNYGYTF
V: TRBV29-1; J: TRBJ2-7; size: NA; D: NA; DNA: TGCAGCGTTGAAGATCGGGGACTCGGACACGAGCAGTACTTC; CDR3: CSVEDRGLGHEQYF
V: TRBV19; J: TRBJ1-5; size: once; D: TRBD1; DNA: TGTGCCAGTAGGGACAGGGAGGATCAGCCCCAGCATTTT; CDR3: CASRDREDQPQHF
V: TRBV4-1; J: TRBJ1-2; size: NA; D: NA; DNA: TGCGCCAGCAGCCAAGATAGCGCGGCAGGGGCCCGCTATGGCTACACCTTC; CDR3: CASSQDSAAGARYGYTF
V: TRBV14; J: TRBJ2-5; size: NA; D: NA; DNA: TGTGCCAGCAGCCAAGGCGGGGTCGGTCAAGAGACCCAGTACTTC; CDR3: CASSQGGVGQETQYF
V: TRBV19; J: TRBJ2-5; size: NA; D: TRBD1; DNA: TGTGCCAGTAGGGAGACAGGGGTAAACCAAGAGACCCAGTACTTC; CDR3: CASRETGVNQETQYF
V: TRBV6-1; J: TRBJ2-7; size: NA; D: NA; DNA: TGTGCCAGCAGTGATTATCTTGTAGCCGCGGGGAAGCGCGAGCAGTACTTC; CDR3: CASSDYLVAAGKREQYF
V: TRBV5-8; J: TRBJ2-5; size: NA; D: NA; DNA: TGTGCCAGCAGCCCGGTCGGGAGCCTCCAAGAGACCCAGTACTTC; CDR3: CASSPVGSLQETQYF
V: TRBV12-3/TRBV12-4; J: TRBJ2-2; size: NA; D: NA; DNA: TGTGCCAGCAGCCGGGGGTCCGCCGGGGAGCTGTTTTTT; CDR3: CASSRGSAGELFF
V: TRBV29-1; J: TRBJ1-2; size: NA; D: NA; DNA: TGCAGCGTTGAAGCAAGGAACAGGGACTATGGCTACACCTTC; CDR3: CSVEARNRDYGYTF
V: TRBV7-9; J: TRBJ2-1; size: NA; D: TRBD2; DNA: TGTGCCAGCAGCAAGCCGGGACTAGCGGGAAATGAGCAGTTCTTC; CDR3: CASSKPGLAGNEQFF
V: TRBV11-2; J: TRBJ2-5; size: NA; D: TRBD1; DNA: TGTGCCAGCAGTAGGGACAGGGGTGGAGAGACCCAGTACTTC; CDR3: CASSRDRGGETQYF
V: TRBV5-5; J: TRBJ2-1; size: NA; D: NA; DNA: TGTGCCAGCAGCTTGAACACAGGCGAGCAGTTCTTC; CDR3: CASSLNTGEQFF
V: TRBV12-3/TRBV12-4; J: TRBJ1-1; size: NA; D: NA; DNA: TGTGCCAGCAGTTTGTCCCCGAGCACTGAAGCTTTCTTT; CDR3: CASSLSPSTEAFF
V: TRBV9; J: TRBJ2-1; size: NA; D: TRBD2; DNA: TGTGCCAGCAGCGTAGATAGCGGGAGGGGAGATGAGCAGTTCTTC; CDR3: CASSVDSGRGDEQFF
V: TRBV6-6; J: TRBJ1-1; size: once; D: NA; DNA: TGTGCCAGCAGTTACAGACAGGCGGCTAACACTGAAGCTTTCTTT; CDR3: CASSYRQAANTEAFF
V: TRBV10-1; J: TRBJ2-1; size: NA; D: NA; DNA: TGCGCCAGCAGTGAGCCCGCCCAGGGAGGTGAGCAGTTCTTC; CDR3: CASSEPAQGGEQFF
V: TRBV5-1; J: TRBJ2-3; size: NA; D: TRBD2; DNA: TGCGCCAGCAGCTTGGTCGCGGGAGGCACAGATACGCAGTATTTT; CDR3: CASSLVAGGTDTQYF
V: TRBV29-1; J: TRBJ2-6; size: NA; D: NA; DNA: TGCAGCGTTGAAGGGGGGCCAGGTCCCTCTGGGGCCAACGTCCTGACTTTC; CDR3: CSVEGGPGPSGANVLTF
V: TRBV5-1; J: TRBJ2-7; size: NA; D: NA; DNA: TGCGCCAGCAGCTTGGGGTCTCAGGGTTACGAGCAGTACTTC; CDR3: CASSLGSQGYEQYF
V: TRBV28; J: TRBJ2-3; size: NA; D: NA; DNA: TGTGCCAGCAGCACTATAATGCAGGGGATGTGGCCTAAAACAGATACGCAGTATTTT; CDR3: CASSTIMQGMWPKTDTQYF
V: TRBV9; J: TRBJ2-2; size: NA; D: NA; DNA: TGTGCCAGCAGCCCGAGTTCTAGCGCGAACACCGGGGAGCTGTTTTTT; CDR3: CASSPSSSANTGELFF
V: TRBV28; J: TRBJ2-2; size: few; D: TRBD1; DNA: TGTGCCAGCAGTCAACCGGGACAGGGGGATTACGGGGAGCTGTTTTTT; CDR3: CASSQPGQGDYGELFF
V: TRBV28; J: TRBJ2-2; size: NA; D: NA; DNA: TGTGCCAGCAGTTTGGGTAATAGCGACACCGGGGAGCTGTTTTTT; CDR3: CASSLGNSDTGELFF
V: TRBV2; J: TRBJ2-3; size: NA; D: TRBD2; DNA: TGTGCCAGCAGGCCTCCGGGACTAGCGGGGGGAGATACGCAGTATTTT; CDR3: CASRPPGLAGGDTQYF
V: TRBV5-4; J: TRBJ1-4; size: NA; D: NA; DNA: TGTGCCAGCAGCTTGGATGCAGAATTCAATGAAAAACTGTTTTTT; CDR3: CASSLDAEFNEKLFF
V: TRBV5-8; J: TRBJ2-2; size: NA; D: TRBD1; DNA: TGTGCCAGCAGCTTTCTGGGGACAGGGCTCACCGGGGAGCTGTTTTTT; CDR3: CASSFLGTGLTGELFF
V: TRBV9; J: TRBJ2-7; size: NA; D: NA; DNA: TGTGCCAGCAGCGTAGAAGCGGGTCGTTCCTACGAGCAGTACTTC; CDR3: CASSVEAGRSYEQYF
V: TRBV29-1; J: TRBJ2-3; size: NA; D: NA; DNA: TGCAGCGTTGCTAGCACAGATACGCAGTATTTT; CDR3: CSVASTDTQYF
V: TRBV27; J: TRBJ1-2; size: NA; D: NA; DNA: TGTGCCAGCAGTCCCGTTCTGACAGGCTTTAACTATGGCTACACCTTC; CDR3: CASSPVLTGFNYGYTF
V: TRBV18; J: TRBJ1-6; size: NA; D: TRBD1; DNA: TGTGCCAGCTCACCAACACAGGGGGTAAGGAATTCACCCCTCCACTTT; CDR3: CASSPTQGVRNSPLHF
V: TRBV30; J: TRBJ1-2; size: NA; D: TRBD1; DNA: TGTGCCTGGAGCCTTTACAGGGGTGGCGATGGCTACACCTTC; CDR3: CAWSLYRGGDGYTF
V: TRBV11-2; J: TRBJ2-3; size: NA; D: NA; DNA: TGTGCCAGCAGCTTACCCGGAGTAGCAGCCGATACGCAGTATTTT; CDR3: CASSLPGVAADTQYF
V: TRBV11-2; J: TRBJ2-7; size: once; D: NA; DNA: TGTGCCAGCAGTTTCGCCTACGAGCAGTACTTC; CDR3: CASSFAYEQYF
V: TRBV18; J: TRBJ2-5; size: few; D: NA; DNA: TGTGCCAGCTCATCGACGGGACTCTCACGCGGAGAGACCCAGTACTTC; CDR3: CASSSTGLSRGETQYF
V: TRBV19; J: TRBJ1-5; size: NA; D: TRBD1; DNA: TGTGCCAGTTGGACAGGGGGCAATCAGCCCCAGCATTTT; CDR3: CASWTGGNQPQHF
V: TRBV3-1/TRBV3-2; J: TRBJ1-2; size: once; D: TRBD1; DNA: TGTGCCAGCAGCCCGGGACAGGGGGCGGTAGGCTACACCTTC; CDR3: CASSPGQGAVGYTF
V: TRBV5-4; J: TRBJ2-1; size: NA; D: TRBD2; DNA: TGTGCCAGCATGGAGCGGGGGGAGCAGTTCTTC; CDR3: CASMERGEQFF
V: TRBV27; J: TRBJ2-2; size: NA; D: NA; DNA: TGTGCCAGCCGACTCGATACCAACCCAAACACCGGGGAGCTGTTTTTT; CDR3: CASRLDTNPNTGELFF
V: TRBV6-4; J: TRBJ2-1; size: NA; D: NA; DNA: TGTGCCAGCAGTGAGGGTAGCGGAGCCCACAATGAGCAGTTCTTC; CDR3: CASSEGSGAHNEQFF
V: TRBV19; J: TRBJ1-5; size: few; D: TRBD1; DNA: TGTGCCAGTACCAAAGGACAGGCCCCAGAGCCCCAGCATTTT; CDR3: CASTKGQAPEPQHF
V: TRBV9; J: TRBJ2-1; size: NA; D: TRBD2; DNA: TGTGCCAGCAGCGTACTAGCGGGAGATGGAGATGAGCAGTTCTTC; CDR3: CASSVLAGDGDEQFF
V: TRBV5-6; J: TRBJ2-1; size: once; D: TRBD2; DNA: TGTGCCAGCAGCCCCGGGACTAGCGGGAGGACTTACAATGAGCAGTTCTTC; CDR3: CASSPGTSGRTYNEQFF
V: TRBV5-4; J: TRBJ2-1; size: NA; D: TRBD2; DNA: TGTGCCAGCAGCTTGAGGGTATTAGCGGGGTTCTCCTACAATGAGCAGTTCTTC; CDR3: CASSLRVLAGFSYNEQFF
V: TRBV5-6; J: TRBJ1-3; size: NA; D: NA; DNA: TGTGCCAGCAGCACCTCGGGGAGCGGAAACACCATATATTTT; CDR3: CASSTSGSGNTIYF